This T cell receptor beta chain was identified in a study of OX40 agonist ivuxolimab in advanced cancers. Background for the entire study: The costimulatory receptor OX40 (CD134) was targeted by ivuxolimab, a fully human IgG2 agonistic monoclonal antibody. Intravenous ivuxolimab was administered to patients every 2 weeks at six dose levels: 0.01, 0.1, 0.3, 1.5, 3 and 10 mg/kg. Among the roughly 52 dose-escalation patients, about 20 had hepatocellular carcinoma, around 15 melanoma, 9 renal cell carcinoma and 9 head and neck cancer. The dose-escalation cohort was 82.7% male with a mean age of 60 years, ranging from roughly 23 to 90. Patients were allowed to have had prior anti-PD-1, anti-PD-L1 or anti-CTLA-4 therapy, and 40% of the dose-escalation patients had been treated with checkpoint inhibitors. Partial responses were achieved by three dose-escalation patients, of whom one had hepatocellular carcinoma and two had cutaneous melanoma. Peripheral TCRbeta sequencing was intended to test whether TCR sequence diversity was altered and clonal T-cell expansion was caused by ivuxolimab. The paper describes the monotherapy dose-escalation part (N of about 54 patients) of the phase I trial of ivuxolimab. The paper as a whole reports these results and caveats: Partial responders in the 0.1-3.0 mg/kg groups had among the lowest normalized peripheral clonal expansion, especially among CD8+ T cells. Low levels of normalized T-cell clonal expansion were also seen in some patients who did not respond. After ivuxolimab, more expanded clones were found on average in CD8+ T cells than in CD4+ T cells. At doses from 0.1 to 3.0 mg/kg, clonal expansion was seen in both CD4+ and CD8+ blood T cells between baseline and week 6. Which antigens the clonally expanded peripheral T cells were specific for was not determined.

The trial excluded patients who had a history of autoimmune disease or were on systemic immunosuppression. In every dose cohort, peripheral blood was drawn for TCR sequencing at baseline, cycle 4 day 1, and cycle 7 day 1. Samples were obtained from an open-label, multicenter, first-in-human phase I dose-escalation trial of ivuxolimab. The trial enrolled adults with locally advanced or metastatic head and neck squamous cell, hepatocellular, melanoma or renal cell carcinoma. Before TCR sequencing, CD4+ T cells and CD8+ T cells were sorted from peripheral blood as separate populations. Genomic DNA was isolated from the sorted cells so that the TCRbeta CDR3 region could be sequenced. TCRbeta CDR3 regions were sequenced using the immunoSEQ Assay. Entries here come from immuneACCESS through TCRdb and include only in-frame sequences with V and J called. Some clones fail to appear in such tables; in the studies checked, an unresolved V gene covers under half of the shortfall, and the cause of the remainder is unknown. The sample profile shows some 81,000 clones; around 86% of them were found once. Of the sample, roughly 6.3% is held by the ten largest clones.

About this clone itself: Its antigen is still unknown. No per-base quality is available; no much larger clone lies one base away.

CDR1 and CDR2 are read off the germline V gene as SGHNT and YENEEA. The CDR3 holds 13 amino acids from the cysteine to the phenylalanine. Solely the CDR3 DNA is kept, with 39 bases framed from the first base. The germline ends are 12 bases apart after V is trimmed by 5 bases and J by 4 bases. This TCR came from an adult with an advanced solid tumor such as melanoma, head and neck, liver or kidney cancer. Source: CD4+ or CD8+ T cells sorted from blood, taken in a trial of the OX40 agonist ivuxolimab. This chain joins TRBV11-3 to TRBJ2-7; a tentative D call is TRBD2 (5 bases match). The DNA sequence is given as TGTGCCAGCAGCACGGGTTCGGGATACGAGCAGTACTTC. The resulting protein is CASSTGSGYEQYF.